The 8 T cell receptor beta chains given below trace back to one sample, sequenced in a study of blood T cell repertoires in COVID-19 (dated by TCRdb to 2019 to 2021). Library method: the immunoSEQ multiplex PCR assay. Drawn from immuneACCESS, this table holds only the in-frame rearrangements with V and J called that TCRdb kept. Clones are partly lost; checked studies trace under half to an unresolved V gene and leave the rest unexplained. The sample yields about 100,000 clones; about 86% were counted once. The ten largest clones add up to approximately 2.6% of the sample. The sample taken for sequencing was PBMCs or T cells enriched from blood (not recorded which). These receptors came from a woman aged 45 to 65 who had recovered from COVID-19.

This sequence joins TRBV27 and TRBJ2-7; D unresolved. The germline V gene has CDR1 MNHEY and CDR2 SMNVEV (reference sequence). The CDR3 extends over 14 amino acids. Trimming shortened V by 4 bases and J by 0 bases, and 10 bases separated the two germline ends. The CDR3 loop is CASSYKTTSYEQYF. The CDR3 DNA reads TGTGCCAGCAGTTACAAGACAACCTCCTACGAGCAGTACTTC.

V usage is TRBV24-1 and J usage is TRBJ2-1; TRBD1 agrees at 12 bases. The CDR3 is 16 amino acids. The ends lost 4 bases at V and 7 bases at J; junction bases unmatched: 7. The germline gives CDR1 KGHDR, CDR2 SFDVKD. CDR3 sequence (DNA): TGTGCCACCAGTGAGTCCGGGACAGGGGGCGTAAATGAGCAGTTCTTC. It codes for CATSESGTGGVNEQFF.

The DNA of the CDR3 is TGTGCCAGTAACGTAGGCAATCAGCCCCAGCATTTT. It yields the protein CASNVGNQPQHF. V is TRBV19 and J is TRBJ1-5; D is undetermined. CDR1 and CDR2 (germline): LNHDA, SQIVND (reference sequence). The CDR3 totals 12 residues. Trimming shortened V by 7 bases and J by 2 bases, and 6 bases separated the two germline ends.

The chain has TRBV10-3 and TRBJ2-7; 7 bases are shared with TRBD1. The CDR3 length is 12 residues. Germline values: CDR1 ENHRY, CDR2 SYGVKD. V was clipped by 6 bases and J by 5 bases; unmatched bases: 4. The CDR3 DNA sequence: TGTGCCATCAGCTACAGGGGAGACGAGCAGTACTTC. This gives the protein CAISYRGDEQYF.

This chain joins TRBV7-6 and TRBJ2-7; D is undetermined. The CDR3 length is 15 residues. Trimming cost V 0 bases and J 2 bases, with 11 bases left between them. Germline values: CDR1 SGHVS, CDR2 FNYEAQ. CDR3 sequence reads: CASSLAPQVAYEQYF. The CDR3 coding sequence is TGTGCCAGCAGCTTAGCGCCCCAGGTCGCCTACGAGCAGTACTTC.

This rearrangement joins TRBV7-3 to TRBJ1-2; possible D gene TRBD1, 5 bases. The CDR3 is made up of 15 amino acids. Germline CDR1 reads SGHTA; CDR2 reads FQGTGA. V was shortened by 2 bases and J by 3 bases, with 13 bases between the two germline ends. This chain's CDR3 is CASSLDGRAHYGYTF. The CDR3 DNA is TGTGCCAGCAGCTTAGACGGCAGGGCACACTATGGCTACACCTTC.

This clone was recorded once. This sequence joins TRBV3-1 (or the pseudogene TRBV3-2) and TRBJ1-5, with 7 bases matching TRBD1. The CDR3 has 15 residues. The V gene's germline CDR1 is LGHDT and CDR2 YNNKEL (reference sequence). V shed 5 bases and J 0 bases; nucleotides not matched to a gene: 4. Written as DNA, the CDR3 is TGTGCCAGCAGCTCCGGACAGGTTAGCAATCAGCCCCAGCATTTT. The encoded protein is CASSSGQVSNQPQHF.

DNA for the CDR3: TGTGCCAGCAGTGGTGGGACTAGCGGGAGCGCCTACGAGCAGTACTTC. Translated, it gives CASSGGTSGSAYEQYF. V gene TRBV6-1 combines with J gene TRBJ2-7; TRBD2 matches at 14 bases. The CDR3 totals 16 residues. Unmatched junction bases numbered 4, after V lost 4 bases and J lost 2 bases. Germline CDR1 MNHNS, CDR2 SASEGT.